These 27 T cell receptor beta chains were sequenced from one sample in a study of T cell responses to AZD1222 COVID-19 vaccine. Here immunoSEQ multiplex PCR was the method, and the copy in TCRdb shows in-frame clones only, minus some. The sample comprises about 56,000 clones, 80% to 90% of which are singletons, and about 16% rests with the top ten. The sequencing here drew on peripheral blood, taken on day 0 of AZD1222 vaccination. Receptors originate from an adult in good health.

V gene TRBV6-5 combines with J gene TRBJ2-7, with D perhaps matching TRBD1 (5 bases). V lost 0 bases and J lost 4, with 7 bases in between. In germline, CDR1 is MNHEY, CDR2 SVGAGI. This CDR3 is built from 13 residues. CDR3 residues: CASSYSRGYEQYF. CDR3 bases: TGTGCCAGCAGTTACTCAAGGGGATACGAGCAGTACTTC.

The chain joins TRBV6-4 to TRBJ2-2; D remains unclear. The germline V gene encodes CDR1 MRHNA and CDR2 SNTAGT. Trimming took 6 bases from V and 3 from J, leaving 11 bases between them. The CDR3 spans 14 residues. CDR3 region: CASSGSWDTGELFF. The DNA for the CDR3 is TGTGCCAGCAGCGGATCGTGGGACACCGGGGAGCTGTTTTTT.

The chain links TRBV19 to TRBJ2-1; 8 positions match TRBD2. CDR1 and CDR2 from the germline V gene are LNHDA and SQIVND (reference sequence). V lost 0 bases, J lost 9 bases, and 10 bases stayed unmatched. The length of the CDR3 is 16 residues. CDR3 DNA sequence: TGTGCCAGTAGTATAGATGGAGAGCGGGGGAGAGGTGAGCAGTTCTTC. It specifies CASSIDGERGRGEQFF.

CDR3 sequence (DNA): TGTGCCAGCAGCTTAGCGAGCCTCTCGGAGCAGTACTTC. Residues: CASSLASLSEQYF. V is TRBV7-2 and J is TRBJ2-7, with unresolved D. Germline CDR1 SGHTA, CDR2 FQGNSA. CDR3 length: 13 residues. Trimming removed 0 bases from V and 7 bases from J, with 10 bases in between.

The J gene is TRBJ2-2, the V gene TRBV6-2 or TRBV6-3; tentative D call: TRBD2 (5 bases). The CDR3 extends over 15 amino acids. The V gene's germline CDR1 is MNHEY and CDR2 SVGEGT. V was trimmed by 4 bases and J by 0 bases, leaving 9 bases between them. The CDR3 coding sequence is TGTGCCAGCAGTTTAACTAGGCCGAACACCGGGGAGCTGTTTTTT. It yields the protein CASSLTRPNTGELFF.

The chain recombines TRBV3-1 (or the pseudogene TRBV3-2) with TRBJ1-3; no clear D gene. Germline CDR1 and CDR2: LGHDT and YNNKEL (reference sequence). The CDR3 contains 17 residues. V dropped 4 bases and J dropped 0 bases, with 16 bases sitting between them. The CDR3 loop is CASSLLTGFRSGNTIYF. The CDR3 nucleotides are TGTGCCAGCAGCCTCTTAACGGGATTTCGCTCTGGAAACACCATATATTTT.

The chain recombines TRBV10-3 with TRBJ1-2; no reliable D call. CDR3 length: 13 residues. The V gene lost 3 bases and the J gene lost 8 bases, with 13 bases spanning the gap. The germline V gene has CDR1 ENHRY and CDR2 SYGVKD. The CDR3 DNA is TGTGCCATCAGTGAAGGCGGACGCGGAGGCTACACCTTC. Translated: CAISEGGRGGYTF.

The chain is built from TRBV19 and TRBJ2-1; no reliable D call. The CDR3 covers 15 residues. The V end was cut by 7 bases, the J end by 9 bases, with 22 bases between. CDR1 is LNHDA and CDR2 is SQIVND in the germline V gene (reference sequence). In DNA form, the CDR3 reads TGTGCCAGTACGAGTGAGGCCTCTGGCTCCGGTGAGCAGTTCTTC. Its translation is CASTSEASGSGEQFF.

The chain has TRBV28 and TRBJ1-1, with 7 bases aligning to TRBD1. With 5 bases clipped from V and 0 bases from J, the junction kept 6 bases outside the gene matches. The CDR3 runs 15 residues. CDR1 and CDR2 from the germline V gene are MDHEN and SYDVKM. In DNA, the CDR3 is TGTGCCAGCAGTGCTGCCGGGACAGTGAACACTGAAGCTTTCTTT. Protein product: CASSAAGTVNTEAFF. Filled out from reference TRBV28 and TRBJ1-1, the complete variable domain reads DVKVTQSSRYLVKRTGEKVFLECVQDMDHENMFWYRQDPGLGLRLIYFSYDVKMKEKGDIPEGYSVSREKKERFSLILESASTNQTSMYLCASSAAGTVNTEAFFGQGTRLTVV.

The V gene is TRBV5-1, the J gene TRBJ2-1; 10 nucleotides match TRBD1. The V gene end was trimmed by 4 bases and the J gene end by 4 bases; junction bases not matched to a gene: 8. Germline CDR1 reads SGHRS; CDR2 reads YFSETQ. The CDR3 is 16 residues long. CDR3 coding DNA: TGCGCCAGCAGCCCGACAGGGGGCGCGAGTTACAATGAGCAGTTCTTC. Amino acids: CASSPTGGASYNEQFF.

The chain combines TRBV5-1 with TRBJ2-1; TRBD2 agrees at 7 bases. V lost 4 bases and J lost 4; bases outside the gene matches: 8. The CDR3 runs 15 residues. The germline V gene encodes CDR1 SGHRS and CDR2 YFSETQ. CDR3 in amino acids: CASSHTSEAYNEQFF. The DNA of the CDR3 is TGCGCCAGCAGCCACACTAGCGAGGCATACAATGAGCAGTTCTTC. The full variable domain, rest sourced from reference TRBV5-1 and TRBJ2-1, is KAGVTQTPRYLIKTRGQQVTLSCSPISGHRSVSWYQQTPGQGLQFLFEYFSETQRNKGNFPGRFSGRQFSNSRSEMNVSTLELGDSALYLCASSHTSEAYNEQFFGPGTRLTVL.

The chain couples TRBV9 to TRBJ2-1; 12 bases map to TRBD2. J lost 2 bases, V lost 4 bases, and 1 base had no gene match. This CDR3 is 15 amino acids long. Germline V gene data show CDR1 as SGDLS and CDR2 as YYNGEE. The DNA for the CDR3 is TGTGCCAGCAGCCTAGCGGGGGGGCCCTACAATGAGCAGTTCTTC. Translation gives CASSLAGGPYNEQFF.

This chain uses TRBV3-1 (or the pseudogene TRBV3-2) with TRBJ2-5, with D perhaps TRBD2 (6 bases). Trimming removed 2 bases from V and 9 bases from J, with 13 bases in between. CDR3 length: 13 residues. In germline, CDR1 is LGHDT, CDR2 YNNKEL (reference sequence). The CDR3 reads CASSQSTGGAQYF. The CDR3 nucleotides are TGTGCCAGCAGCCAAAGTACCGGGGGAGCCCAGTACTTC.

This rearrangement joins TRBV11-2 to TRBJ2-7; D is unresolved. CDR1 SGHAT and CDR2 FQNNGV come from the germline V gene. The CDR3 loop spans 14 amino acids. V lost 4 bases, J lost 2 bases, and 12 bases lay in between. In DNA, the CDR3 is TGTGCCAGCAGCTCCCGGGCCGGACCCTACGAGCAGTACTTC. It specifies CASSSRAGPYEQYF.

This chain connects TRBV5-1 to TRBJ2-3; TRBD1 matches 8 bases. J was trimmed by 3 bases and V by 3 bases; bases with no gene match: 6. CDR3 size: 15 residues. The germline V gene encodes CDR1 SGHRS and CDR2 YFSETQ. CDR3 DNA sequence: TGCGCCAGCAGCTGGGGACAGGTATTAACAGATACGCAGTATTTT. This translates into CASSWGQVLTDTQYF.

The rearrangement uses TRBV5-4 and TRBJ2-7; D possibly corresponds to TRBD2 (7 bases). Germline CDR1 is SGHNT and CDR2 is YYREEE (reference sequence). Between the trimmed V and J ends, which lost 0 bases and 4 bases, there was a span of 11 bases. CDR3 length equals 14 residues. CDR3 sequence (DNA): TGTGCCAGCAGCTTGGCGGGGGGCACGTACGAGCAGTACTTC. This sequence encodes CASSLAGGTYEQYF.

This clone came up once. The V call is TRBV19, the J call TRBJ2-7; the D is unclear. Germline V CDR1 and CDR2: LNHDA, SQIVND (reference sequence). V lost 4 bases and J lost 0, with 7 bases in between. This CDR3 is built from 13 residues. CDR3 sequence: CASSTGYSYEQYF. The DNA for the CDR3 is TGTGCCAGTAGTACAGGCTACTCCTACGAGCAGTACTTC. Together with reference TRBV19 and TRBJ2-7, the CDR3 gives the full variable domain: DGGITQSPKYLFRKEGQNVTLSCEQNLNHDAMYWYRQDPGQGLRLIYYSQIVNDFQKGDIAEGYSVSREKKESFPLTVTSAQKNPTAFYLCASSTGYSYEQYFGPGTRLTVT.

The chain joins TRBV12-1 to TRBJ1-2. TRBV12-1 is a known pseudogene. The CDR3 covers 19 residues. The CDR3 coding sequence is TGTGCCAGCAGCTTACCTCCCAATGGGTTTTCTCGAGGGAACTATGGCTACACCTTC. This encodes CASSLPPNGFSRGNYGYTF.

The chain couples TRBV12-3 or TRBV12-4 to TRBJ1-1; D unresolved. The CDR3 has 12 amino acids. V was cut by 3 bases and J by 5 bases, with 7 bases left in between. CDR3 DNA sequence: TGTGCCAGCAGTTTCTCGGGGACTGAAGCTTTCTTT. It specifies CASSFSGTEAFF.

The chain uses TRBV28 and TRBJ2-1, with 9 bases aligning to TRBD2. V lost 6 bases and J lost 0; bases outside the gene matches: 3. Germline V gene data show CDR1 as MDHEN and CDR2 as SYDVKM. The CDR3 has 15 residues. CDR3 nucleotide sequence: TGTGCCAGCAGGCGCGGGGGGGGCTCCTACAATGAGCAGTTCTTC. This codes for CASRRGGGSYNEQFF.

The rearrangement joins TRBV11-2 to TRBJ2-3; a possible D gene is TRBD2 (5 bases). V was shortened by 1 base and J by 4 bases, with 12 bases between the two germline ends. Germline V lookup: CDR1 SGHAT, CDR2 FQNNGV. CDR3 length equals 15 residues. CDR3 loop: CASSLGGSPPDTQYF. CDR3 in DNA: TGTGCCAGCAGCTTAGGCGGGTCCCCACCAGATACGCAGTATTTT. Full variable domain (rest looked up from reference TRBV11-2 and TRBJ2-3): EAGVAQSPRYKIIEKRQSVAFWCNPISGHATLYWYQQILGQGPKLLIQFQNNGVVDDSQLPKDRFSAERLKGVDSTLKIQPAKLEDSAVYLCASSLGGSPPDTQYFGPGTRLTVL.

J is TRBJ2-3 and V is TRBV2; D might be TRBD1 or TRBD2, each matching 6 bases. CDR1 and CDR2 (germline): SNHLY, FYNNEI. There are 18 residues in the CDR3. Trimming removed 8 bases at V and 0 bases at J, with 24 bases between. Here the CDR3 DNA reads TGTGCCAGCCTTAAGGGGGGCTACCCGAGTGCTAGCACAGATACGCAGTATTTT. Its protein product is CASLKGGYPSASTDTQYF.

The V and J genes are TRBV7-8 and TRBJ1-2, with TRBD1 matching over 9 bases. The V gene end was trimmed by 0 bases and the J gene end by 2 bases; junction bases not matched to a gene: 1. Germline lookup yields CDR1 SGHVS and CDR2 FQNEAQ. The CDR3 covers 15 residues. The CDR3 loop is CASSLAGTGNYGYTF. As DNA, the CDR3 is TGTGCCAGCAGCTTAGCTGGGACAGGGAACTATGGCTACACCTTC.

The chain joins TRBV6-2 or TRBV6-3 to TRBJ2-3, with 9 bases fitting TRBD1. The CDR3 length is 13 residues. The J segment lost 4 bases and the V segment lost 6 bases, leaving 2 bases of the junction unmatched. Germline CDR1 and CDR2: MNHEY and SVGEGT. This chain's CDR3 is CASSTGGPDTQYF. The CDR3 nucleotides are TGTGCCAGCAGCACAGGGGGCCCAGATACGCAGTATTTT.

Only a few counts were recorded for this clone. The J gene is TRBJ1-5, the V gene TRBV5-4; D not certain. The CDR3 has 14 amino acids. Per germline, CDR1 SGHNT and CDR2 YYREEE (reference sequence). Trimming removed 0 bases from V and 4 bases from J, with 8 bases in between. For the CDR3, the DNA is TGTGCCAGCAGCTTGGATGGGGTTAATCAGCCCCAGCATTTT. It is translated as CASSLDGVNQPQHF.

This chain links TRBV27 with TRBJ1-2; D not certain. There are 13 residues in the CDR3. The V gene's germline CDR1 is MNHEY and CDR2 SMNVEV (reference sequence). V was shortened by 3 bases and J by 6 bases, with 11 bases between the two germline ends. The CDR3 region is CASSFLRGDGYTF. In DNA form, the CDR3 reads TGTGCCAGCAGTTTCCTTCGCGGGGATGGCTACACCTTC.

The chain links TRBV4-1 to TRBJ1-2, with D perhaps matching TRBD1 (5 bases). The germline CDR1 and CDR2 sequences are MGHRA and YSYEKL. The CDR3 has 19 residues. The V and J ends lost 0 bases and 4 bases respectively, with 24 bases between them. In DNA form, the CDR3 reads TGCGCCAGCAGCCAAGAACTTCAGGGAATACTCCAAAGGGGCTATGGCTACACCTTC. Translated: CASSQELQGILQRGYGYTF.